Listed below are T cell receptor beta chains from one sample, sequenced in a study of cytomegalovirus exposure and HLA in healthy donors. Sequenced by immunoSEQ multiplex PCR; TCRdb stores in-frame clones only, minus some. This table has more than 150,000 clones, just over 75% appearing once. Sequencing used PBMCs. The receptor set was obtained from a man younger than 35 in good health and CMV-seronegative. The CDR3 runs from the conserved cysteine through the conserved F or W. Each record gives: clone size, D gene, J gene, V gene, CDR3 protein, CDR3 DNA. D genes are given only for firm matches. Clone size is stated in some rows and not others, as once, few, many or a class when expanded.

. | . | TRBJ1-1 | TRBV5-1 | CASSLVVNTEAFF | TGCGCCAGCAGCTTGGTCGTGAACACTGAAGCTTTCTTT
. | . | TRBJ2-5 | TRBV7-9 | CSSSLAVAQGETQYF | TGTTCCAGCAGCTTAGCGGTCGCCCAGGGAGAGACCCAGTACTTC
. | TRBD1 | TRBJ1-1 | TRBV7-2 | CASSTRTGNTEAFF | TGTGCCAGCAGCACTCGGACAGGGAATACGGAAGCTTTCTTT
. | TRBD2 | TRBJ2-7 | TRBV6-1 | CASSPAGGVGYEQYF | TGTGCCAGCAGCCCCGCCGGGGGGGTTGGTTACGAGCAGTACTTC
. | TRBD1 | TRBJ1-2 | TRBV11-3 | CASSSSGGANYGYTF | TGTGCCAGCAGCTCCTCAGGGGGCGCGAACTATGGCTACACCTTC
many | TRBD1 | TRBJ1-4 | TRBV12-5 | CASARDSGREKLFF | TGTGCTAGTGCCAGGGACAGCGGACGTGAAAAACTGTTTTTT
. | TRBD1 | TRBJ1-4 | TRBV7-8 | CASSSLQGARKLFF | TGTGCCAGCAGCTCCTTACAGGGGGCGCGAAAACTGTTTTTT
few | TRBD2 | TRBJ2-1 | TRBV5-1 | CASSLRLAANEQFF | TGCGCCAGCAGCCTTCGACTAGCGGCCAATGAGCAGTTCTTC
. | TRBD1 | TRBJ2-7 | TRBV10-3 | CAISPGQQFSYEQYF | TGTGCCATTTCGCCGGGACAGCAATTCTCCTACGAGCAGTACTTC
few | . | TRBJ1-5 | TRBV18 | CASSPGTGGNQPQHF | TGTGCCAGCTCACCCGGGACCGGGGGGAATCAGCCCCAGCATTTT
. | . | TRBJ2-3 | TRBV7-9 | CASSPVKGADTQYF | TGTGCCAGCAGCCCGGTGAAGGGAGCAGATACGCAGTATTTT
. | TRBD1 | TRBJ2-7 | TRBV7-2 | CASSLERGHENEQYF | TGTGCCAGCAGCTTAGAGAGGGGGCATGAAAACGAGCAGTACTTC
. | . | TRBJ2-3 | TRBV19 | CASRSRGSTDTQYF | TGTGCCAGCCGTAGCCGGGGGAGCACAGATACGCAGTATTTT
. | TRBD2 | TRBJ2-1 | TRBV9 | CASSTRLAGVWNEQFF | TGTGCCAGCAGCACCCGACTAGCGGGAGTATGGAATGAGCAGTTCTTC
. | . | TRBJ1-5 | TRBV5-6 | CASRLCWKEDQPQHF | TGTGCCAGCAGGCTTTGTTGGAAGGAGGATCAGCCCCAGCATTTT
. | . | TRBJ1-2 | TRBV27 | CASSRRGSFYGYTF | TGTGCCAGTTCTCGTAGGGGAAGTTTCTATGGCTACACCTTC
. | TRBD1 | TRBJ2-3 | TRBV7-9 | CASSSHGTGRSDTQYF | TGTGCCAGCAGCTCCCACGGGACAGGACGCTCAGATACGCAGTATTTT
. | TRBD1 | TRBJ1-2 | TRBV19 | CASSVSGTGPNYGYTF | TGTGCCAGTAGTGTATCCGGGACAGGACCTAACTATGGCTACACCTTC
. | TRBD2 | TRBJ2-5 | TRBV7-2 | CASSPHSGRALETQYF | TGTGCCAGCAGCCCACATAGCGGGAGGGCCCTCGAGACCCAGTACTTC
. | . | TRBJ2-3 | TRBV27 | CASSSLADTDTQYF | TGTGCCAGCAGTTCCTTGGCCGACACAGATACGCAGTATTTT
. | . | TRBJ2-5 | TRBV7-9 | CASSPRQEQETQYF | TGTGCCAGCAGCCCAAGACAGGAACAAGAGACCCAGTACTTC
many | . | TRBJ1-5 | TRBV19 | CASSIVGERQPQHF | TGTGCCAGTAGTATAGTCGGGGAGCGTCAGCCCCAGCATTTT
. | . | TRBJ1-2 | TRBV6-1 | CASRDRYPNYGYTF | TGTGCCAGCAGGGACAGATACCCTAACTATGGCTACACCTTC
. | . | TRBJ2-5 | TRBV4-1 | CASSQDWPGLRGETQYF | TGCGCCAGCAGCCAAGATTGGCCGGGACTTAGGGGAGAGACCCAGTACTTC
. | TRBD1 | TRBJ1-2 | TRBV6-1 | CASSPPGQGLDGYTF | TGTGCCAGCAGCCCTCCGGGACAGGGTCTAGATGGCTACACCTTC
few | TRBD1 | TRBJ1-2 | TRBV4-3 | CASSHLETGRGLGGVGYTF | TGCGCCAGCAGCCACCTTGAGACAGGGAGAGGGCTCGGTGGGGTTGGCTACACCTTC
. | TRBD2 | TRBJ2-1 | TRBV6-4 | CASRKRGLAGKDEQFF | TGTGCCAGCAGAAAAAGGGGACTAGCGGGAAAGGATGAGCAGTTCTTC
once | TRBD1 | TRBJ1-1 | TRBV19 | CASRETGGGTEAFF | TGTGCCAGTAGGGAAACAGGGGGGGGCACTGAAGCTTTCTTT
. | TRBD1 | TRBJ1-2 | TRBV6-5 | CASRRDRTYGYTF | TGTGCCAGTCGGAGGGACAGGACCTATGGCTACACCTTC
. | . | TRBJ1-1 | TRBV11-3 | CASSGPGPSMNTEAFF | TGTGCCAGCTCAGGTCCAGGTCCTTCCATGAACACTGAAGCTTTCTTT
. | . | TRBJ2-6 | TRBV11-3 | CASSSPGKSGANVLTF | TGTGCCAGCAGCTCACCGGGAAAGTCTGGGGCCAACGTCCTGACTTTC